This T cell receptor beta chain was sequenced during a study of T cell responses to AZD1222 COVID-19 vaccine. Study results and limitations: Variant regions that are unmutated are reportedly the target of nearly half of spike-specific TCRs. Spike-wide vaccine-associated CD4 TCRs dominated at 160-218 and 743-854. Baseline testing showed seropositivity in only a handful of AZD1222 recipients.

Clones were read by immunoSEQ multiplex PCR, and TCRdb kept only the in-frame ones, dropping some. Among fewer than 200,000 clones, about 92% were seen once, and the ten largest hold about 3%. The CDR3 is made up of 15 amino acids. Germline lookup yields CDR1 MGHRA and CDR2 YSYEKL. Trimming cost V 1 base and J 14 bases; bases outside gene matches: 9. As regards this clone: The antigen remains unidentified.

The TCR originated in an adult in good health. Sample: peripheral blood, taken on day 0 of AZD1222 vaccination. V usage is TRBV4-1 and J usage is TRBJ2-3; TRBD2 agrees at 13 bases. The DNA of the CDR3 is TGCGCCAGCAGCCAAGGGACTAGCGGGGGCCCCAGGCGGTATTTT. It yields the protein CASSQGTSGGPRRYF.